This section outlines one T cell receptor (beta chain) sequence together with its context. The antigen remains unidentified. These data belong to a study of T cells in Graves' hyperthyroidism and ophthalmopathy. Points from the study as a whole: Blood also carried most thyroid clonotypes expanded above 0.001.

Among the patients, aged 18 to 65, hyperthyroidism was newly diagnosed and had lasted under 2 months. Patients with uncontrolled infections, other autoimmune diseases, pregnancy or lactation were excluded. The PBMCs were sourced from fresh peripheral blood (about 9.7 ml). Amplification targeted TCR beta CDR3 regions from RNA transcripts. HTBI primers drove first-round RT-PCR of the TCR CDR3. TCRdb reprocessed the multiplex PCR reads with MiXCR, giving one entry per CDR3 protein. In the table there are 350,000 to 400,000 distinct CDR3 sequences, about 15% of which are singletons. From germline, CDR1 is MNHEY and CDR2 SMNVEV (reference sequence). CDR3 length: 16 residues. With V trimmed by 4 bases and J by 4 bases, 12 bases remained unmatched.

The receptor comes from a woman in her twenties or thirties with Graves' hyperthyroidism. V is TRBV27 and J is TRBJ1-2, with 7 bases identical to TRBD1. The specimen sequenced was blood. The CDR3 DNA follows: TGTGCCAGCAGTTGGGACAGCGCAAACCCATTCTATGGCTACACCTTC. Its protein is CASSWDSANPFYGYTF.